Below, one T cell receptor beta chain is given with its context. Its target antigen remains unknown. No base-level quality is on record; no much larger clone is a single base apart. Another Seattle source contributed samples from volunteer blood donors who had recovered from COVID-19. Each collaborating institution followed its own protocols to collect whole blood in K2EDTA tubes. For TCRbeta analysis, collaborator samples were shipped as frozen whole blood, as isolated PBMCs, or as DNA extracted from either sample type. The immunoSEQ Assay, a bias-controlled multiplex PCR, was used to amplify TCRbeta CDR3 regions from genomic DNA. In the original analysis: Within the assay, amplification of reference gene primers was used to estimate how many nucleated cells each sample contained. Sequence reads were collapsed and filtered to measure the absolute abundance of every unique TCRbeta CDR3 rearrangement. For each sample, productive Simpson clonality was calculated by taking the square root of Simpson's diversity index across productive rearrangements. In its TCRdb copy, this immuneACCESS table keeps in-frame sequences only and misses some clones. Where compared with another copy, unresolved V genes explain less than half of these, and the others have no known cause. For V, J and clone size, that table is used; D and trimming come from the DNA. Within this sample are approximately 220,000 clones, with just under 90% of them counted one time only. The ten largest clones take up 6.2% of the sample.

These data come from a study of blood T cell repertoires in COVID-19 (dated by TCRdb to 2018 to 2020). Describing the broader study: Samples from collaborators originated in the United States, Italy and Spain and spanned both the acute and convalescent phases of COVID-19. The material from the prospective study consisted of cDNA or gDNA derived from T cells, B-cell-depleted T cells, or PBMCs. Subjects who had been exposed to COVID-19, were actively infected with it, or had recovered from it provided the deeply sampled blood TCRbeta repertoires that made up the dataset. The repertoires were made available in a free public database intended to serve as a resource for research on the immune response to SARS-CoV-2. The samples were drawn from the first 160 participants of the ongoing ImmuneRACE study and from over 950 subjects provided by 6 global collaborators. The sample metadata nearly always contained a de-identified subject ID, COVID-19 status, age in years and sex. Where available, HLA class I and class II types were taken from metadata supplied by the sample provider and were not determined by assay-based typing.

Taken from the germline V gene, the CDR1 and CDR2 loops are SGHRS and YFSETQ. Deletion took 4 bases off V and 6 bases off J, with a span of 17 bases between the germline ends. The CDR3 spans 15 residues, from the cysteine through the phenylalanine. Only the CDR3 part of the read is kept: 45 bases, read in frame from the first base. General study outcomes and caveats: How much clinical and demographic metadata was included differed by source and by participant, and the metadata was provided uncurated.

The rearranged chain carries TRBV5-1 and TRBJ2-1; TRBD2 is a weak D gene call, 6 bases matching. This clonotype was obtained from a man aged 55-75 years who had recovered from COVID-19. The material sequenced was peripheral blood. The CDR3 in this case is CASSLIGAGPNEQFF. At the DNA level, the sequence is TGCGCCAGCAGCCTGATAGGGGCGGGGCCCAATGAGCAGTTCTTC.